The 10 T cell receptor beta chains below all came from one sample that was sequenced in a study of T cells in Graves' hyperthyroidism and ophthalmopathy (dated by TCRdb to about 2019). The receptor library was made with multiplex PCR. Sequenced using an Illumina HiSeq 2000. The TCR beta CDR3 regions were amplified from the RNA transcripts. For the first round of RT-PCR on the TCR CDR3, the HTBI primer set was used together with the Qiagen OneStep RT-PCR kit. TCRdb's own reprocessing of the public reads used fastp at Q25 and MiXCR and kept productive beta chains. Records with the same CDR3 protein are collapsed into one entry carrying the most frequent genes and DNA. The sample table records approximately 480,000 distinct CDR3 sequences; 20% to 25% of these occur just once. The top ten clonotypes cover around a quarter of the sample. Sequenced sample: blood. These receptors were collected from a man between 18 and 29 years old with Graves' hyperthyroidism.

The chain couples TRBV30 to TRBJ1-1; unclear D gene. V lost 5 bases, J lost 0 bases, and 16 bases lay in between. The CDR3 length is 15 residues. Germline loops: CDR1 GTSNPN, CDR2 SVGIG (reference sequence). The CDR3 sequence is CAWAPEAGMNTEAFF. Here the CDR3 DNA reads TGTGCCTGGGCCCCGGAGGCAGGAATGAACACTGAAGCTTTCTTT.

The chain joins TRBV5-1 to TRBJ2-7; a possible D gene is TRBD1 (6 bases). CDR1 is SGHRS, CDR2 YFSETQ, per germline. Trimming cost V 0 bases and J 4 bases, with 14 bases left between them. CDR3 length: 15 residues. CDR3 nucleotide sequence: TGCGCCAGCAGCTTGGCCTTTTACAGGGATTACGAGCAGTACTTC. Translated, it gives CASSLAFYRDYEQYF.

This clonotype showed up many times. The chain couples TRBV28 to TRBJ2-5; D remains ambiguous. The CDR3 sequence is 13 residues long. Germline V gene data show CDR1 as MDHEN and CDR2 as SYDVKM. The V end lost 7 bases, the J end lost 5 bases, and 14 bases lay between the germline ends. The CDR3 loop reads CASNPRARETQYF. The CDR3, as DNA: TGTGCCAGCAACCCCAGAGCGCGGGAGACCCAGTACTTC.

This clonotype was recorded a few times. This could be a read error, since a much larger clone is one nucleotide away. The J gene is TRBJ1-1, the V gene TRBV6-1; no clear D gene. The CDR3 covers 15 residues. Germline loops: CDR1 MNHNS, CDR2 SASEGT. Trimming took off 0 bases at V and 1 base at J, with 9 bases between the two ends. This chain's CDR3 is CASSEALRRNTEAFF. The CDR3 DNA sequence: TGTGCCAGCAGTGAAGCGCTTCGAAGGAACACTGAAGCTTTCTTT.

The rearrangement uses TRBV4-1 and TRBJ2-7; D is unresolved. Germline loops: CDR1 MGHRA, CDR2 YSYEKL. CDR3 size: 17 residues. With 1 base removed from V and 3 bases from J, the gap between germline ends came to 19 bases. The CDR3 region is CASSQVFWMAEDYEQYF. In nucleotides, the CDR3 is TGCGCCAGCAGCCAAGTTTTCTGGATGGCCGAGGACTACGAGCAGTACTTC.

This clonotype showed up many times. The V gene is TRBV4-1, the J gene TRBJ1-5; 7 bases align to TRBD1. The CDR3 sequence is 14 residues long. With V trimmed by 9 bases and J by 4 bases, 9 bases remained unmatched. Looked up from germline, CDR1 is MGHRA and CDR2 is YSYEKL. This CDR3 is CARLRDRLNQPQHF. In DNA, the CDR3 is TGCGCCAGACTACGGGACAGACTAAATCAGCCCCAGCATTTT.

This clonotype was picked up many times. The chain has TRBV6-1 and TRBJ1-6, with D unresolved. Germline V CDR1 and CDR2: MNHNS, SASEGT. This CDR3 region has 12 residues. V lost 6 bases, J lost 4 bases, and 4 bases lay in between. For the CDR3, the DNA is TGTGCCAGCAGGCGGTATAATTCACCCCTCCACTTT. It translates to CASRRYNSPLHF.

This clonotype was observed many times. The chain combines TRBV6-1 with TRBJ1-5, with D possibly being TRBD1 (5 bases). CDR1 and CDR2 (germline): MNHNS, SASEGT. With 4 bases removed from V and 5 bases from J, the gap between germline ends came to 15 bases. This CDR3 is built from 15 residues. DNA for the CDR3: TGTGCCAGCAGTGCGATTTGGGGGTCTCATCAGCCCCAGCATTTT. Translating it yields CASSAIWGSHQPQHF.

The table lists this clonotype with a few counts. The chain carries TRBV6-5 and TRBJ2-7; 8 bases map to TRBD1. The CDR3 has 16 residues. V lost 5 bases, J lost 3 bases, and 12 bases stayed unmatched. The germline CDR1 and CDR2 sequences are MNHEY and SVGAGI. DNA of the CDR3: TGTGCCAGCAGTATACGATTAGGACAGGGTCTCTACGAGCAGTACTTC. This translates into CASSIRLGQGLYEQYF.

The chain couples TRBV9 to TRBJ1-2, with a possible D match to TRBD1 (5 bases). The germline V and J ends were trimmed by 2 bases and 2 bases, with 16 bases remaining between them. Germline V lookup: CDR1 SGDLS, CDR2 YYNGEE. The CDR3 covers 16 residues. The CDR3 sequence is CASSVDPWDGNYGYTF. The CDR3 DNA reads as TGTGCCAGCAGCGTTGATCCCTGGGACGGCAACTATGGCTACACCTTC.